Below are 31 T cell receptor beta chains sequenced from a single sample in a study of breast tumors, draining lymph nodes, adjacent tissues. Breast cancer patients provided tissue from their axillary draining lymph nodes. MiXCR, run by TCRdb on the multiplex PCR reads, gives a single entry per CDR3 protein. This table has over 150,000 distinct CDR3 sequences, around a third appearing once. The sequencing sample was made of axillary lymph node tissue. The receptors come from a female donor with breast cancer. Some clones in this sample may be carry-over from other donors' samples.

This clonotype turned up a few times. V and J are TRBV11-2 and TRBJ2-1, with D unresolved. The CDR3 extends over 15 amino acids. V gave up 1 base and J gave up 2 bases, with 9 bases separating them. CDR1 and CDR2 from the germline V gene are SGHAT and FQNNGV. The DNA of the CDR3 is TGTGCCAGCAGCTTAGGACCCCTGACCTACAATGAGCAGTTCTTC. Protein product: CASSLGPLTYNEQFF.

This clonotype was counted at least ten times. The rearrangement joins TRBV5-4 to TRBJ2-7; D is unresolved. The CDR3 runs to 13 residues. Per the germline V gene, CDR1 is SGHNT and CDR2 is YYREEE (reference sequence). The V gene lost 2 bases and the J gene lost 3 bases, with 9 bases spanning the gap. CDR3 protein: CASSFGQNYEQYF. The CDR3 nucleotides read TGTGCCAGCAGCTTCGGGCAGAACTACGAGCAGTACTTC.

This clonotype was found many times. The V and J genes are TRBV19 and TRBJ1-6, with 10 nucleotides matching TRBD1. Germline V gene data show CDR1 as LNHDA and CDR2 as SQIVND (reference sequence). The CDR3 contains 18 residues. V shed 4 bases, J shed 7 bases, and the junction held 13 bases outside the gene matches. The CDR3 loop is CASSTSPGTGVLNSPLHF. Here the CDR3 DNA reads TGTGCCAGTAGTACAAGTCCCGGGACAGGGGTTCTAAATTCACCCCTCCACTTT. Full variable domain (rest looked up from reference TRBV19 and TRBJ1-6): DGGITQSPKYLFRKEGQNVTLSCEQNLNHDAMYWYRQDPGQGLRLIYYSQIVNDFQKGDIAEGYSVSREKKESFPLTVTSAQKNPTAFYLCASSTSPGTGVLNSPLHFGNGTRLTVT.

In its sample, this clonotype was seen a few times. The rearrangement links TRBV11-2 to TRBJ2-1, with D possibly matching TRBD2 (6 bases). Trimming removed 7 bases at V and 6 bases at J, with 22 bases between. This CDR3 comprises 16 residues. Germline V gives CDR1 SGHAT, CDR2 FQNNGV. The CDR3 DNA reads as TGTGCCAGCACCCTTGGGGGGAGATCAACCTGCAATGAGCAGTTCTTC. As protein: CASTLGGRSTCNEQFF.

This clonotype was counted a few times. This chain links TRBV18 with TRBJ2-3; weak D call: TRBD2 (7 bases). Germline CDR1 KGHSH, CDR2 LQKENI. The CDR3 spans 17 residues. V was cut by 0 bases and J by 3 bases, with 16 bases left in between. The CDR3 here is CASSPPGGRRETDTQYF. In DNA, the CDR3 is TGTGCCAGCTCACCACCCGGGGGGCGGCGGGAGACAGATACGCAGTATTTT.

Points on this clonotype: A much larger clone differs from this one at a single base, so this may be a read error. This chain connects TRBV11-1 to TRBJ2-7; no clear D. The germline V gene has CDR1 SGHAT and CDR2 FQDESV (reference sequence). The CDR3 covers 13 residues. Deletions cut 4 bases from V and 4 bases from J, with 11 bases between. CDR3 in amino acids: CASSSVPSYEQYF. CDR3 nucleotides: TGTGCCAGCAGCTCAGTACCTTCGTACGAGCAGTACTTC.

The CDR3 region is CSAEGDRGREKLFF. The CDR3 DNA follows: TGCAGTGCTGAGGGGGACAGGGGGCGTGAAAAACTGTTTTTT. V gene TRBV20-1 combines with J gene TRBJ1-4, with TRBD1 identical over 12 bases. The CDR3 covers 14 residues. Germline loops: CDR1 DFQATT, CDR2 SNEGSKA (reference sequence). Germline trimming cut 5 bases from V and 7 bases from J; bases unmatched to any gene: 5.

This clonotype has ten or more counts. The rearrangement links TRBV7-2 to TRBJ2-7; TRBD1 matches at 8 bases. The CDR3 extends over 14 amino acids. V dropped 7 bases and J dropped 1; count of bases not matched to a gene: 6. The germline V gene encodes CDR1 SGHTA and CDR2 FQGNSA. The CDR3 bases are TGTGCCAGCACCGTGGACAGGGAGTCCTACGAGCAGTACTTC. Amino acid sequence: CASTVDRESYEQYF.

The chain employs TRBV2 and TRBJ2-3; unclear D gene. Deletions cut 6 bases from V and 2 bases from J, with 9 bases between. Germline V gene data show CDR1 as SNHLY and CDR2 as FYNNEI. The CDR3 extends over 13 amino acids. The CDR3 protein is CASRARLTDTQYF. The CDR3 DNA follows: TGTGCCAGCAGGGCTAGACTCACAGATACGCAGTATTTT.

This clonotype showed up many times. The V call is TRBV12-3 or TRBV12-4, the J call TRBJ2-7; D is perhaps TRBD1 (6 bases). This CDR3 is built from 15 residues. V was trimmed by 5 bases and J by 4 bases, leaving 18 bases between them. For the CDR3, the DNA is TGTGCCAGCAGTCCACATAGGGACACCTTATACGAGCAGTACTTC. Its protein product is CASSPHRDTLYEQYF.

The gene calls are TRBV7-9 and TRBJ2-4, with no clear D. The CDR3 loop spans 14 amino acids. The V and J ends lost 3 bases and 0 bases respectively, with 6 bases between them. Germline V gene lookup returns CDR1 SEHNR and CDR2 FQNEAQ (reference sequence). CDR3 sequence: CASSLARAKNIQYF. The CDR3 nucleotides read TGTGCCAGCAGCTTGGCGCGAGCCAAAAACATTCAGTACTTC.

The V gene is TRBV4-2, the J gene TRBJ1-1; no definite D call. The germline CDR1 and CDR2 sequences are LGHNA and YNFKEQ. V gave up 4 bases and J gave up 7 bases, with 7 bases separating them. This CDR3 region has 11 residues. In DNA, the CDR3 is TGTGCCAGCAGCCGAACCAGTGAAGCTTTCTTT. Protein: CASSRTSEAFF.

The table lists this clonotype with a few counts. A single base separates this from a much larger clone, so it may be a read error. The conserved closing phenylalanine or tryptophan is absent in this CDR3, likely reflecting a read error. The CDR3 reads CASSLTDYSPLHL. In DNA form, the CDR3 reads TGTGCCAGCAGCCTGACAGACTATTCACCCCTCCACCTT. J is TRBJ1-6 and V is TRBV6-2 or TRBV6-3; a weak D match, TRBD1 (5 bases). Germline CDR1 is MNHEY and CDR2 is SVGEGT. Trimming took off 6 bases at V and 8 bases at J, with 11 bases between the two ends. The CDR3 consists of 13 residues.

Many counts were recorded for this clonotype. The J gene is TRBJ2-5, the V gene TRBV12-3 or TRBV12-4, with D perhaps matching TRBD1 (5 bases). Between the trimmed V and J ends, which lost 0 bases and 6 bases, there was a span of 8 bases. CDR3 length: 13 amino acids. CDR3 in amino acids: CASSLAGPKTQYF. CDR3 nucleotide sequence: TGTGCCAGCAGTTTAGCGGGGCCGAAGACCCAGTACTTC.

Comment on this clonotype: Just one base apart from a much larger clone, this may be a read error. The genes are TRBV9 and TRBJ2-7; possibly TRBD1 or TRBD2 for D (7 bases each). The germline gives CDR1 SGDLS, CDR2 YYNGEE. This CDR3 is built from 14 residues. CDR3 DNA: TGTGCCAGCAGCCTCTCATACAGGGGAGGGGAGCAGTCCTTC. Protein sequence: CASSLSYRGGEQSF.

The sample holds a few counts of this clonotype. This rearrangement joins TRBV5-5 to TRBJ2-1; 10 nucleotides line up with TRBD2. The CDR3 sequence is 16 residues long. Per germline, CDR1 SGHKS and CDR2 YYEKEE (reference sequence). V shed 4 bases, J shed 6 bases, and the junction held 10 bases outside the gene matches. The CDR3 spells CASSLTPGLAINEQFF. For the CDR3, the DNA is TGTGCCAGCAGCCTTACTCCGGGACTAGCGATCAATGAGCAGTTCTTC.

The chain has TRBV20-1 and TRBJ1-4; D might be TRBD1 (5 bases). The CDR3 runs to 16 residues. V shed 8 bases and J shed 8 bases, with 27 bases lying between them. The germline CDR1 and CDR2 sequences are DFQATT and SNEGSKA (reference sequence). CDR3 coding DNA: TGCAGTACTGTAGCGGGAGATCGAAGGGGCGGCGAAAAACTGTTTTTT. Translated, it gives CSTVAGDRRGGEKLFF.

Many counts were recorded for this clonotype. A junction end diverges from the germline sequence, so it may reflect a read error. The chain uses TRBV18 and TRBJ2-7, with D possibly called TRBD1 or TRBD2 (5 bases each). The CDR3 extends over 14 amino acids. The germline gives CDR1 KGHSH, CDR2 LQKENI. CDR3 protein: CASSPRDGSHEQYF. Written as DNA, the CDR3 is TGTGCCAGCTCACCCCGGGACGGCTCCCACGAGCAGTACTTC.

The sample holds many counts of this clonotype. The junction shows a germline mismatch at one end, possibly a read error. CDR3 bases: TGTGCTAGCAGCGCCGGACAGGGGGGGTCCTACAATGAGCAGTTCTTC. Protein sequence: CASSAGQGGSYNEQFF. The chain is built from TRBV7-7 and TRBJ2-1; TRBD1 matches 10 bases. The CDR3 runs 16 residues. Germline-derived CDR1 and CDR2 are SSHAT and FNYEAQ (reference sequence). Combining the CDR3 with reference TRBV7-7 and TRBJ2-1 gives the whole variable domain GAGVSQSPRYKVTKRGQDVTLRCDPISSHATLYWYQQALGQGPEFLTYFNYEAQPDKSGLPSDRFSAERPEGSISTLTIQRTEQRDSAMYRCASSAGQGGSYNEQFFGPGTRLTVL.

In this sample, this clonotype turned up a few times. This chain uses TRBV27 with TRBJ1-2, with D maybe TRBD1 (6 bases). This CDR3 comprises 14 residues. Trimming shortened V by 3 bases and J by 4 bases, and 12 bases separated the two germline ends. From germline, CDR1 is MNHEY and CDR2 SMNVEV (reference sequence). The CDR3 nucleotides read TGTGCCAGCAGTTTGAACCCAGGGGCCTATGGCTACACCTTC. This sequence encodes CASSLNPGAYGYTF.

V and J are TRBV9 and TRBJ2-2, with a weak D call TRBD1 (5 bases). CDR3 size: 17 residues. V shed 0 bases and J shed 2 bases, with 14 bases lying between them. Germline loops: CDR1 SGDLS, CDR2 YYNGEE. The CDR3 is CASSVDRTSGNTGELFF. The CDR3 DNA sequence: TGTGCCAGCAGCGTAGACAGGACCTCTGGAAACACCGGGGAGCTGTTTTTT.

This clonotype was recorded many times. The CDR3 protein is CASSPRQGTSSGANVLTF. As DNA, the CDR3 is TGTGCCAGCAGCCCTAGACAGGGTACGAGCTCTGGGGCCAACGTCCTGACTTTC. This chain joins TRBV7-8 and TRBJ2-6, with 7 bases identical to TRBD1. V lost 5 bases, J lost 0 bases, and 10 bases stayed unmatched. Germline CDR1 reads SGHVS; CDR2 reads FQNEAQ. This CDR3 is built from 18 residues.

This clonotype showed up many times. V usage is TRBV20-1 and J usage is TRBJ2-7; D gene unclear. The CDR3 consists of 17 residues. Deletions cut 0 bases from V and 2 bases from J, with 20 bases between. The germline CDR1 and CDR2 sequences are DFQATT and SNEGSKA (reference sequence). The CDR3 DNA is TGCAGTGCTAGAGATTTAAGGGCAGGCCTCACTCCCTACGAGCAGTACTTC. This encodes CSARDLRAGLTPYEQYF.

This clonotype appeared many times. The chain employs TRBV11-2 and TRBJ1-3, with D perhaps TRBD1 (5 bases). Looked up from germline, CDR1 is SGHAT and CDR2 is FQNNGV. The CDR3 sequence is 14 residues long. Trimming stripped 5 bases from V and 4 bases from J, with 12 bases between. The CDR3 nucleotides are TGTGCCAGCAGCGCGGACACTCTCGGAAACACCATATATTTT. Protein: CASSADTLGNTIYF.

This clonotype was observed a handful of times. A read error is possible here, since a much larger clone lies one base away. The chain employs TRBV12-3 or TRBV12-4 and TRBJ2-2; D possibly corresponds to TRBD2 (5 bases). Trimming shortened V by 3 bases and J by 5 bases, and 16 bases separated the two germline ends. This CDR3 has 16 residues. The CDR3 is CASSFVAGLITGELFF. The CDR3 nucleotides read TGTGCCAGCAGTTTCGTCGCGGGCCTCATTACCGGGGAGCTGTTTTTT.

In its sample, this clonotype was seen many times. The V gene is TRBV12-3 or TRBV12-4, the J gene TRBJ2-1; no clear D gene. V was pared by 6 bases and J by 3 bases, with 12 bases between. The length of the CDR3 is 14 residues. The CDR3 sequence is CASSSPDHYNEQFF. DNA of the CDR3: TGTGCCAGCAGCTCGCCGGACCACTACAATGAGCAGTTCTTC.

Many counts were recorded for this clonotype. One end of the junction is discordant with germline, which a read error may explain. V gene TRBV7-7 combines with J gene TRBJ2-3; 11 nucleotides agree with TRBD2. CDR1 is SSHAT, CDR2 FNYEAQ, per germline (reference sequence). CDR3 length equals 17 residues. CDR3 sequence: CASSPYRLAGSTDTQYF. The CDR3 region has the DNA TGTGCTAGCAGTCCGTACAGACTAGCGGGGAGCACAGATACGCAGTATTTT.

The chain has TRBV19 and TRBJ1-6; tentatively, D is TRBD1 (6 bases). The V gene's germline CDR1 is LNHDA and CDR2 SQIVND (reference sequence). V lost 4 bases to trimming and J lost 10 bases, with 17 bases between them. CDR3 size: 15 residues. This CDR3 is CASSRVGGSRSPLHF. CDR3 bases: TGTGCCAGTAGTAGGGTGGGGGGCAGCCGGTCACCCCTCCACTTT. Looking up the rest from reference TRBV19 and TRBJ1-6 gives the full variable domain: DGGITQSPKYLFRKEGQNVTLSCEQNLNHDAMYWYRQDPGQGLRLIYYSQIVNDFQKGDIAEGYSVSREKKESFPLTVTSAQKNPTAFYLCASSRVGGSRSPLHFGNGTRLTVT.

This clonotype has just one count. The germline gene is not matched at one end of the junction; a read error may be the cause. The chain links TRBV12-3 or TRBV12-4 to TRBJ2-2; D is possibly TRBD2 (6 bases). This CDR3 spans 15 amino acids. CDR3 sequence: CTSSFSARGTGELFF. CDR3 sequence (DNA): TGTACCAGCAGTTTCTCGGCGCGGGGCACCGGGGAGCTGTTTTTT.

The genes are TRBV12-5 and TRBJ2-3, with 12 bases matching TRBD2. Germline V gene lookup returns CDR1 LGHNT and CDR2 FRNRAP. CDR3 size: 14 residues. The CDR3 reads CASSITTSGGAQYF. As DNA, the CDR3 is TGTGCCAGCAGTATCACGACTAGCGGGGGTGCGCAGTATTTT. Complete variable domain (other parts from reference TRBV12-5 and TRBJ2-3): DARVTQTPRHKVTEMGQEVTMRCQPILGHNTVFWYRQTMMQGLELLAYFRNRAPLDDSGMPKDRFSAEMPDATLATLKIQPSEPRDSAVYFCASSITTSGGAQYFGPGTRLTVL.

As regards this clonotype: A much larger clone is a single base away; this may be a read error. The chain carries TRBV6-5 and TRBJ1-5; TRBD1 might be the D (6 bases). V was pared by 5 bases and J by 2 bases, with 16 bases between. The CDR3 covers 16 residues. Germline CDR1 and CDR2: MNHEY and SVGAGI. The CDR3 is CASSGGGARGNQPQHF. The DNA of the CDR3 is TGTGCCAGCAGTGGCGGGGGGGCGCGGGGCAATCAGCCCCAGCATTTT.